Listed below are T cell receptor beta chains from one sample, sequenced in a study of cytomegalovirus exposure and HLA in healthy donors. Profiled with immunoSEQ multiplex PCR; TCRdb holds only in-frame clones, not every one. The table records 52,000 or so clones, approximately 89% of them present only once. Sequencing was carried out using PBMCs. These receptors all come from a woman between 18 and 29 years old in good health and CMV-seronegative. Both conserved end residues are part of each CDR3. D genes are given only for firm matches. Clone size is stated in some rows and not others, as once, few, many or a class when expanded.

>TRBJ2-7|once|TRBV4-3|.|14
TGCGCCAGCAGCCATAGACAGGATCCCTACGAGCAGTACTTC
CASSHRQDPYEQYF
>TRBJ1-2|.|TRBV6-7|TRBD1|15
TGTGCCAGCAGTTACAGGACAGGGGGAAACTATGGCTACACCTTC
CASSYRTGGNYGYTF
>TRBJ2-3|.|TRBV7-9|TRBD1|14
TGTGCCAGCAGGAGGGGACAGAGCACAGATACGCAGTATTTT
CASRRGQSTDTQYF
>TRBJ1-3|.|TRBV4-1|.|17
TGCGCCAGCAGCCACGTCGGGAGGGAGAGAGTTGGAAACACCATATATTTT
CASSHVGRERVGNTIYF
>TRBJ2-3|once|TRBV27|TRBD2|18
TGTGCCAGCAGTTTAAGCGAGGTGTCGCGGGGGGTTTTGGATACGCAGTATTTT
CASSLSEVSRGVLDTQYF
>TRBJ2-7|once|TRBV6-5|.|14
TGTGCCAGCACTCCCTTGACAGGCCCCTACGAGCAGTACTTC
CASTPLTGPYEQYF
>TRBJ1-4|.|TRBV9|.|15
TGTGCCAGCAGCTCAGGCGTTACAACTAATGAAAAACTGTTTTTT
CASSSGVTTNEKLFF
>TRBJ2-1|.|TRBV5-1|TRBD1|14
TGCGCCAGTAGGCAGGACAGGGCACGGACTGAGCAGTTCTTC
CASRQDRARTEQFF
>TRBJ2-2|.|TRBV5-1|.|13
TGCGCCAGCAGCTTGCAGGGGTTCGGGGAGCTGTTTTTT
CASSLQGFGELFF
>TRBJ1-1|.|TRBV19|.|13
TGTGCCAGTAAAGGGAGGGGGTACACTGAAGCTTTCTTT
CASKGRGYTEAFF
>TRBJ1-5|.|TRBV11-2|TRBD1|13
TGTGCCAGCAGCTCCATTACAGGGGATTCCCAGCATTTT
CASSSITGDSQHF
>TRBJ2-1|.|TRBV7-2|TRBD2|17
TGTGCCAGCAGATACGGACAGGGACTAGCGGCGTACAATGAGCAGTTCTTC
CASRYGQGLAAYNEQFF
>TRBJ2-1|few|TRBV30|TRBD2|16
TGTGCCTGGAGTACACCGGGACTAGCGGCCTACAATGAGCAGTTCTTC
CAWSTPGLAAYNEQFF
>TRBJ2-2|.|TRBV29-1|.|12
TGCAGCGGACTCAAGAACACCGGGGAGCTGTTTTTT
CSGLKNTGELFF
>TRBJ2-7|.|TRBV13|TRBD1|19
TGTGCCAGCAGCCAACCGGGACAGGGGGCTCTAATTAGCTCCTACGAGCAGTACTTC
CASSQPGQGALISSYEQYF
>TRBJ2-3|.|TRBV4-3|TRBD2|17
TGCGCCAGCAGCCAACGGGAAGGACTAGCGGGTGCAGATACGCAGTATTTT
CASSQREGLAGADTQYF
>TRBJ1-5|.|TRBV18|TRBD1|14
TGTGCCAGCTCCCCGACAGGGGAGGGTCAGCCCCAGCATTTT
CASSPTGEGQPQHF
>TRBJ1-2|.|TRBV28|.|13
TGTGCCAGCAGGGGGACACCGAACTATGGCTACACCTTC
CASRGTPNYGYTF
>TRBJ1-1|.|TRBV15|TRBD1|17
TGTGCCACCAGCAGAGGAGCCGGGACAGGGAACAAACATGAAGCTTTCTTT
CATSRGAGTGNKHEAFF
>TRBJ1-1|.|TRBV29-1|.|14
TGCAGCGTCGACTCGGGGACACCCACATATGAAGCTTTCTTT
CSVDSGTPTYEAFF
>TRBJ1-1|once|TRBV6-1|.|13
TGTGCCAGCAGTGTCGGGGAGAACACTGAAGCTTTCTTT
CASSVGENTEAFF
>TRBJ2-2|.|TRBV9|TRBD2|17
TGTGCCAGCAGCGTTGGAGCGGGAGAGATCCTCACCGGGGAGCTGTTTTTT
CASSVGAGEILTGELFF
>TRBJ1-2|.|TRBV7-3|TRBD1|13
TGTGCCAGCAGCCCCGGACAGGGCGGTGGCTACACCTTC
CASSPGQGGGYTF
>TRBJ2-7|.|TRBV15|TRBD1|14
TGTGCCACCAATTCGGGACAGGGAAACTACGAGCAGTACTTC
CATNSGQGNYEQYF
>TRBJ2-3|.|TRBV9|TRBD1|15
TGTGCCAGCAGCGTACGGGACAGGGCAGTGGATACGCAGTATTTT
CASSVRDRAVDTQYF
>TRBJ2-3|once|TRBV9|TRBD1|16
TGTGCCAGCAGCCAGGGACAGGCGAAACCCCCCGATACGCAGTATTTT
CASSQGQAKPPDTQYF
>TRBJ1-1|.|TRBV7-8|.|13
TGTGCCAGCAGCTTAGAGAGGGGGACTGAAGCTTTCTTT
CASSLERGTEAFF
>TRBJ1-2|few|TRBV6-1|.|14
TGTGCCAGCAGTGAGAGTACGGGGTCCTATGGCTACACCTTC
CASSESTGSYGYTF
>TRBJ2-6|.|TRBV11-1|.|15
TGTGCCAGCAGCCGAGGGCGCTCTGGGGCCAACGTCCTGACTTTC
CASSRGRSGANVLTF
>TRBJ1-1|few|TRBV7-9|.|15
TGTGCCAGCAGCTTCCTCCTTTCGCGTAACACTGAAGCTTTCTTT
CASSFLLSRNTEAFF
>TRBJ2-7|.|TRBV7-3|TRBD1|13
TGTGCCAGCAGCCGACAGGGGGGGTACGAGCAGTACTTC
CASSRQGGYEQYF
>TRBJ1-2|.|TRBV10-3|TRBD1|15
TGTGCCATCAGTGAGTCAAGGACAGGGGAAGTTGGCTACACCTTC
CAISESRTGEVGYTF
>TRBJ2-7|once|TRBV9|TRBD2|15
TGTGCCAGCAGCGTAGGGGGACTAGCGGGAGACTGGCAGTACTTC
CASSVGGLAGDWQYF
>TRBJ2-2|.|TRBV6-1|TRBD1|14
TGTGCCAGCAAGGACAGGGGGCGCGGCGGGGAGCTGTTTTTT
CASKDRGRGGELFF
>TRBJ1-2|.|TRBV6-5|.|14
TGTGCCAGCAGTTACTCGACCGGACTTTATGGCTACACCTTC
CASSYSTGLYGYTF
>TRBJ2-3|.|TRBV14|.|15
TGTGCCAGCAGCCAAAACCACAGGGCCACAGATACGCAGTATTTT
CASSQNHRATDTQYF
>TRBJ1-2|.|TRBV6-5|.|14
TGTGCCAGCAGACCCAACGGGGAGGCGAGGGGCTACACCTTC
CASRPNGEARGYTF
>TRBJ2-2|.|TRBV10-2|TRBD2|14
TGCGCCAGCAGTGCAGCGGGAGTCACCGGGGAGCTGTTTTTT
CASSAAGVTGELFF
>TRBJ2-7|once|TRBV5-1|.|15
TGCGCCAGCAGACGAAACGATGACAGCTCCTACGAGCAGTACTTC
CASRRNDDSSYEQYF
>TRBJ1-1|.|TRBV19|TRBD1|13
TGTGCCAGTAGTATAGCAGGGGGCACTGAAGCTTTCTTT
CASSIAGGTEAFF
>TRBJ2-6|.|TRBV6-1|.|15
TGTGCCAGCAACGCCGCAGGGACAGGGGCCAACGTCCTGACTTTC
CASNAAGTGANVLTF
>TRBJ1-2|few|TRBV7-2|TRBD1|16
TGTGCCAGCAGCGGGCAGGACAGGGGGCTTAGGGATGGCTACACCTTC
CASSGQDRGLRDGYTF
>TRBJ2-5|.|TRBV5-1|.|15
TGCGCCAGCAGCTTGGGGTCCCCTAGCCGAGAGACCCAGTACTTC
CASSLGSPSRETQYF
>TRBJ2-1|.|TRBV29-1|TRBD2|17
TGCAGCGTTGAGTCTAGCGGGAGGTATAGCTCCTACAATGAGCAGTTCTTC
CSVESSGRYSSYNEQFF
>TRBJ2-7|.|TRBV9|TRBD2|15
TGTGCCAGCAGCGTAGGGGCGGGAGGCTCCTACGAGCAGTACTTC
CASSVGAGGSYEQYF
>TRBJ1-6|.|TRBV5-1|.|15
TGCGCCAGCAGCTTGGACAGGACCTATAATTCACCCCTCCACTTT
CASSLDRTYNSPLHF
>TRBJ1-2|few|TRBV2|TRBD1|13
TGTGCCAGGTCGACAGGGGGGTCCTATGGCTACACCTTC
CARSTGGSYGYTF
>TRBJ2-7|.|TRBV5-4|.|15
TGTGCCAGCAGCTGGGGTCGGGACTCCTCCTACGAGCAGTACTTC
CASSWGRDSSYEQYF
>TRBJ2-7|.|TRBV15|.|14
TGTGCCACCAGCAGAGATCGTGGAGGATACGAGCAGTACTTC
CATSRDRGGYEQYF
>TRBJ2-1|.|TRBV7-9|TRBD2|16
TGTGCCAGCAGCCCACGCGGGTCTAGCGGGGACAATGAGCAGTTCTTC
CASSPRGSSGDNEQFF
>TRBJ2-2|.|TRBV9|.|15
TGTGCCAGCAGCAAATGGTCGGGTAACCCCGGGGAGCTGTTTTTT
CASSKWSGNPGELFF
>TRBJ2-7|few|TRBV7-6|TRBD1|13
TGTGCCAGCAGCTTGGGACAGGGCAACGAGCAGTACTTC
CASSLGQGNEQYF
>TRBJ2-1|few|TRBV19|.|13
TGTGCCAGTAGCAGACAGGTCTACAATGAGCAGTTCTTC
CASSRQVYNEQFF
>TRBJ1-2|.|TRBV28|.|12
TGTGCCAGCAGTTTATTGCGGGGGGGCTACACCTTC
CASSLLRGGYTF